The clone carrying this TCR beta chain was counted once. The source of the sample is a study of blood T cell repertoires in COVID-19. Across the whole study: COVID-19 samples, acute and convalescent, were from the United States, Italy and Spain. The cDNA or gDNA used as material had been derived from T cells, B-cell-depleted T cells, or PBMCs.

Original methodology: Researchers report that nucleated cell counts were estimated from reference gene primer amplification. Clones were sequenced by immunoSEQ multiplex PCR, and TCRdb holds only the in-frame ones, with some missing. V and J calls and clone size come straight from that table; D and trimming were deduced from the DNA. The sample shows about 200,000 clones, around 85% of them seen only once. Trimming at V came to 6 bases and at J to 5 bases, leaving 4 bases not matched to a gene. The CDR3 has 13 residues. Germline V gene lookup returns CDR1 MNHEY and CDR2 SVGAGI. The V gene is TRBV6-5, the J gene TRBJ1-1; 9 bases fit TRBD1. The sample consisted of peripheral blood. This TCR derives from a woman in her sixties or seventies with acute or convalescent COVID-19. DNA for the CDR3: TGTGCCAGCAGCGGGACAGGGACGACTGAAGCTTTCTTT. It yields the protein CASSGTGTTEAFF.